This entry features one TCR beta chain sequence. What it binds is not known. The data are from a study of cytomegalovirus exposure and HLA in healthy donors. Study-wide points: With DRB1 most and HLA-C fewest, TCR association rates differed between HLA loci in a later analysis. The study designated 150 or so TCR beta chains cytomegalovirus-associated. About 87% or about 30% of the time was how often most TCR beta V segments were productive, according to an earlier analysis.

PCR was performed using 60 Vbeta and 13 Jbeta primers. The protocol was immunoSEQ multiplex PCR, while the TCRdb copy is restricted to in-frame clones and leaves out a portion. This table has 110,000 to 150,000 clones, about 73% appearing once. The CDR3 is made up of 14 amino acids. V was trimmed by 6 bases and J by 5 bases, leaving 13 bases between them. Germline CDR1 reads MDHEN; CDR2 reads SYDVKM. Sequencing used PBMCs. This sequence joins TRBV28 and TRBJ1-4; tentatively, D is TRBD1 (5 bases). This clonotype was obtained from a woman aged 60-75 years in good health and CMV-seropositive. This CDR3 reads CASRVMGGNEKLFF. CDR3 sequence (DNA): TGTGCCAGCAGAGTTATGGGGGGAAATGAAAAACTGTTTTTT.